The present T cell receptor beta chain was sequenced within a study of cytomegalovirus exposure and HLA in healthy donors (TCRdb year 2017). Notes on the research overall: In an earlier analysis of 450 to 750 of the donors, 276 Gb of sequence data and 95 million to 130 million unique TCR beta sequences from about 179 million T cells were reported. An earlier analysis of 587 of the donors applied high-throughput TCR beta sequencing to assess whether each TCR beta V gene segment acted as functional or pseudogenic. Besides the first cohort of some 670 subjects, a separate validation cohort made up of 120 different subjects was used. Among roughly 400 genotyped donors of the cohort, an average of roughly 240,000 unique TCR beta nucleotide sequences were sequenced per donor, roughly 18% of them non-productive. The study profiled the T cell repertoires of under 700 subjects by immunosequencing and related them to cytomegalovirus serostatus. In a later genetic analysis, genome-wide SNP genotypes for about 60% of the 666 donors were used, and that subset was treated as a discovery cohort. Alongside the repertoire data, information on donor age, sex, ethnicity and CMV serostatus was compiled. Every repertoire in the discovery cohort had been generated on one and the same sequencing platform. The number of donors typed differed by locus, with about 629-630 for A, B, C, DRB1 and DQB1, more than 500 for DQA1, 600 to 610 for DPA1, and some 440 for DPB1. The study combined high-throughput TCR immunosequencing, statistical association of individual TCRs with disease status, and machine learning to predict cytomegalovirus infection status. Rather than using new phenotypic data, the later analysis identified candidate immune exposures from TCR beta sequences and from how often those sequences occurred across donors. Approximately 310 gigabases of sequencing data and roughly 80 million unique TCR sequences made up an early release that covered several hundred HLA-typed donors. Both class I and class II loci were covered by HLA typing, at four-digit resolution. A later analysis re-analyzed previously published TCR beta repertoires from approximately 700 donors and added high-resolution HLA genotyping to study TCR occurrence patterns. The study aimed to test whether cataloging public T cell receptors could reveal signatures of past pathogen exposure. The genetic ancestry cluster associated with self-reported Caucasian donors included 65% to 90% of the roughly 360 genotyped donors. Four or five DR-DQ haplotypes were treated as single units for association and clustering because of strong linkage in the cohort. Overall study results and their limits: A later genetic analysis reported fewer N-insertions in productive TCRs among donors in an Asian-associated ancestry cluster than the roughly 670-donor mean. According to a later analysis, parvovirus B19, influenza, CMV and Epstein-Barr virus appeared linked to several top co-occurrence clusters. The authors suggested that the approach could potentially be extended to other disease states and immunological phenotypes. A later genetic analysis associated a missense DCLRE1C variant with V-gene and J-gene trimming of TCR beta chains, and an independent cohort replicated the association. CMV serostatus was the only immune exposure information available for the cohort. In an earlier analysis of about 600 of the donors, most TCR beta V segments appeared in productive rearrangements about 87% or about 30% of the time, broadly matching IMGT annotations. Correlated functional status among segregating V segments might be attributable to linkage disequilibrium, but an unknown experimental factor could not be ruled out. This cohort had only TCR beta chains sequenced, and the lack of alpha or paired-chain data limited which features could be detected. A later analysis associated 16,951 TCR beta sequences with specific HLA alleles at a false discovery rate of 0.05. Some IMGT-functional V segments, including TRBV6-2 and TRBV6-3, could not be told apart with the 87-base-pair reads, so those segments were excluded. When HLA alleles, especially DR and DQ, strongly co-occurred, TCR associations were difficult to assign to individual alleles. In a later analysis, the rate of TCR association differed among HLA loci, with DRB1 alleles having the most associated TCRs and HLA-C alleles having the fewest. A cluster of highly shared sequence variants was judged likely to be a technical artifact of the sequencing pipeline. Sequencing depth was assumed to be roughly uniform across donors in the presence/absence analyses, though that assumption may not hold. The study listed 164 TCR beta chains as associated with cytomegalovirus. A later analysis found that HLA-associated TCR beta chains were more clonally expanded and had lower generation probabilities than equally common non-associated chains. A further reported finding was that TCR beta sequences accurately predicted the HLA-A and HLA-B alleles for most subjects in the first cohort. Because some donors lacked HLA typing at each locus, the association tests relied only on the typed subset. In a later analysis, most CMV-associated TCR beta chains were found to appear HLA-restricted, with HLA associations seemingly driven largely by CMV exposure. Cytomegalovirus status was reported to be diagnosed by the classifier with high specificity and sensitivity in both the original and validation cohorts. The earlier analysis of 587 of the donors excluded some 15 rarely observed V segments, including chromosome 9 orphons, because counts were too low. While some public TCRs were present in many individuals, most TCR sequences turned up only very rarely across donors. In vitro tests confirmed that a few of the cytomegalovirus-associated TCR beta chains recognize cytomegalovirus antigens.

The CDR3, from cysteine to phenylalanine, totals 14 residues. Only CDR3 DNA is held: 42 bases, read in frame from base 1. Sequences MDHEN (CDR1) and SYDVKM (CDR2) are obtained from the germline V gene. The V end loses 8 bases and the J end loses 0 bases, and a stretch of 10 bases separates them. The receptor library was made with the immunoSEQ multiplex PCR assay. For the multiplex PCR, a mixture combining 60 forward primers for TCR Vbeta segments and 13 reverse primers for TCR Jbeta segments was used. Amplification of the CDR3 region of rearranged TCR beta genes was performed with a multiplex PCR assay on genomic DNA. The amplified TCR beta libraries were sequenced on the Illumina HiSeq System as 87-base-pair reads. Per the source publication's procedure: A later analysis tallied roughly 80 million unique TCR beta chains across the 666 repertoires, and around 12 million of those chains were shared by two or more donors. Raw reads were error-corrected and collapsed into unique sequences with a nearest-neighbor algorithm that merged closely related sequences to remove PCR and sequencing errors. Alignment of CDR3 sequences to IMGT reference sequences was used to assign V, D and J gene segments. Each retained sequence needed at least a six-nucleotide match to both a V gene segment and a J gene segment. Rearrangements were called productive when the CDR3 lacked stop codons and stayed in frame with V and J; all others were non-productive. CDR3 was defined according to IMGT convention as the region running from the second conserved V-encoded cysteine to the conserved J-encoded phenylalanine. Sequences without an unambiguous match to a single V gene segment were excluded from the earlier analysis of about 600 of the donors. In an earlier analysis of some 590 of the donors, a V segment was called functional when productive rearrangements were above 56.7%, and segregating when the standard deviation between donors exceeded 5%. To diagnose cytomegalovirus status from the catalog of TCR beta chain sequences, a statistical classification framework was built. In a later analysis, V and J genes were assigned by comparing TCR nucleotide sequences against IMGT/GENE-DB human TR gene sequences. The TCRdist pipeline was used in a later analysis to assign CDR3 sequences and most-parsimonious VDJ recombination scenarios. In a later analysis, each TCR beta chain was defined by its CDR3 amino acid sequence together with its V-gene family, and reads lacking a unique V-gene family were excluded. To address suspected cross-contamination and a sequencing artifact, a later analysis removed a few hundred highly shared, low-generation-probability nucleotide sequences. A later analysis calculated a clonal expansion index for each public chain from normalized within-repertoire ranks of inferred template counts. In a later analysis, generation probabilities were computed using a VDJ recombination model fitted to out-of-frame rearrangements, and the results were checked against IGoR. In a later analysis, hypergeometric tests were used to score TCR-TCR, TCR-HLA and TCR-CMV co-occurrence, with a repertoire-size bias correction applied to TCR pairs. To estimate false discovery rates, a later analysis permuted the HLA or CMV assignments 20 times. In a later analysis, co-occurring TCRs were grouped using DBSCAN, with TCRdist sequence similarity added in when clustering inside HLA-allele-positive subsets. Co-occurrence clustering excluded repertoires with fewer than 30,000 or more than 120,000 public chains, plus five with anomalous nucleotide sharing. The source is immuneACCESS, and TCRdb retained only in-frame sequences with V and J called. Part of the clones is not carried over; for the studies checked, unresolved V genes explain less than half of this, and the remainder is unexplained. The V and J calls and the clone size are those of that table, but D and trimming were determined from the DNA. The sample data list about 140,000 clones, and more than 70% of these were observed just once. The top ten clones comprise about 11% of the sample.

The cohort was made up of 666 healthy bone marrow donors. At the time of sampling, all cohort members were nominally healthy, though unrecorded immune exposures were likely present. The donor tested CMV seropositive, placing the donor among the roughly 270 seropositive members of the cohort. Every donor gave a peripheral blood sample, and the peripheral blood mononuclear cells from that sample were used for TCR beta sequencing. The Qiagen DNeasy Blood Extraction Kit was used to extract genomic DNA from the blood cell samples. This clone was found a few times. This clone's antigen is unknown. There are no base qualities to consult, and no much larger clone falls within one base.

Specimen: PBMCs. The receptor's source is a young man in good health and CMV-seropositive. The sequence joins TRBV28 to TRBJ1-4; TRBD1 is possibly the D segment (5 matching bases). The DNA sequence is TGTGCCAGCCTCAGGGCGGCAACTAATGAAAAACTGTTTTTT. The translation is CASLRAATNEKLFF. With all but the CDR3 taken from the reference TRBV28 and TRBJ1-4 genes, the full variable domain is: DVKVTQSSRYLVKRTGEKVFLECVQDMDHENMFWYRQDPGLGLRLIYFSYDVKMKEKGDIPEGYSVSREKKERFSLILESASTNQTSMYLCASLRAATNEKLFFGSGTQLSVL.